Detailed here is one TCR beta chain. Deletions cut 3 bases from V and 3 bases from J, with 11 bases between. The CDR3 consists of 14 residues. Germline CDR1 LNHDA, CDR2 SQIVND (reference sequence). The data derive from a study of cytomegalovirus exposure and HLA in healthy donors. 13 Jbeta primers and 60 Vbeta primers were used for the PCR. Sequencing used immunoSEQ multiplex PCR; TCRdb keeps in-frame clones, though not all of them. Here the sample spans 95,000 to 150,000 clones, about 73% being singletons. The TCR comes from a middle-aged woman in good health and CMV-seronegative. The rearrangement joins TRBV19 to TRBJ1-1; D possibly corresponds to TRBD1 (6 bases). The material sequenced was PBMCs. Here the CDR3 reads CASSMQGSYTEAFF. DNA of the CDR3: TGTGCCAGTAGTATGCAGGGGAGTTACACTGAAGCTTTCTTT.